Listed below are T cell receptor beta chains from one sample, sequenced in a study of blood T cell repertoires in COVID-19. The method was immunoSEQ multiplex PCR; TCRdb's version includes in-frame clones alone and lacks a portion of them. Seen here are 100,000 or so clones, roughly three quarters observed once, and the top ten hold 24%. The sample consisted of peripheral blood. The receptors originated from a human donor in a cohort sampled during active COVID-19. Each CDR3 is given with its conserved first and last residue. Fields, in order: J gene, clone size, D gene, V gene, CDR3 DNA, CDR3 protein. D genes are given only for firm matches. Clone size, where shown, is once, few, many, or a class for clones that have expanded.

TRBJ1-2	-	TRBD1	TRBV7-2	TGTGCCAGCAGCTTAGATGGGACAGGGGGCAACTATGGCTACACCTTC	CASSLDGTGGNYGYTF
TRBJ2-7	-	-	TRBV9	TGTGCCAGCAGCCCCGGGACAGATGGGACTCGCGAGCAGTACTTC	CASSPGTDGTREQYF
TRBJ2-1	-	-	TRBV12-5	TGTGCTAGTGGTTTCGACAGCCTCTCCTACAATGAGCAGTTCTTC	CASGFDSLSYNEQFF
TRBJ1-2	-	-	TRBV28	TGTGCCAGCTCCAAACCTACTACCCATGGCTACACCTTC	CASSKPTTHGYTF
TRBJ2-2	-	-	TRBV7-9	TGTGCCAGCAGAAGTACAGGGTCCGGGGAGCTGTTTTTT	CASRSTGSGELFF
TRBJ2-7	-	TRBD2	TRBV28	TGTGCCAGCAGCCTTAACCCCATCCTAGCGGGAGAACCGTACGAGCAGTACTTC	CASSLNPILAGEPYEQYF
TRBJ1-3	-	-	TRBV11-3	TGTGCCAGCAGCCCCTGGACAATTCCTGGAAACACCATATATTTT	CASSPWTIPGNTIYF
TRBJ1-6	-	-	TRBV7-8	TGTGCCAGCAGCCCCGGGAGCGGTTCACCCCTCCACTTT	CASSPGSGSPLHF
TRBJ1-1	-	-	TRBV25-1	TGTGCCAGCAGTGAATCCCGTGGGGCGAAAGCTTTCTTT	CASSESRGAKAFF
TRBJ2-5	-	-	TRBV5-1	TGCGCCAGCAGCTTGACGGGATCTCAAGAGACCCAGTACTTC	CASSLTGSQETQYF
TRBJ2-7	-	TRBD2	TRBV5-1	TGCGCCAGCAGCTCCTTGGGGGCGGGAGGGCCGAGTGAGCAGTACTTC	CASSSLGAGGPSEQYF
TRBJ2-1	-	TRBD2	TRBV30	TGTGCCTGGAGTGTCCCCGAAGTAGCGGGAGGCAATGAGCAGTTCTTC	CAWSVPEVAGGNEQFF
TRBJ1-4	-	-	TRBV28	TGTGCCAGCCGGGGGGCAACTAATGAAAAACTGTTTTTT	CASRGATNEKLFF
TRBJ2-1	-	TRBD2	TRBV19	TGTGCCAGTAGTATAGCACGACTAGCGGGAAATGAGCAGTTCTTC	CASSIARLAGNEQFF
TRBJ2-5	-	-	TRBV6-5	TGTGCCAGCACCCCGACACTAGGCCAAGGGGAGACCCAGTACTTC	CASTPTLGQGETQYF
TRBJ1-4	-	-	TRBV10-1	TGCGCCAGCAGTGAGTCTAGTTTTGAAAAACTGTTTTTT	CASSESSFEKLFF
TRBJ2-1	once	-	TRBV12-3/TRBV12-4	TGTGCCAGCAGTGTTGACAATAACAATGAGCAGTTCTTC	CASSVDNNNEQFF
TRBJ2-3	-	TRBD2	TRBV6-2/TRBV6-3	TGTGCCAGCAGTTACCCCACCAGCGGGAGGGCCAGTACAGATACGCAGTATTTT	CASSYPTSGRASTDTQYF
TRBJ2-7	-	-	TRBV12-3/TRBV12-4	TGTGCCAGCAGTTTTCCGGGGACCTACGAGCAGTACTTC	CASSFPGTYEQYF
TRBJ2-1	few	-	TRBV29-1	TGCAGCGTTGAAGCAGGACTGTACTCCTACAATGAGCAGTTCTTC	CSVEAGLYSYNEQFF
TRBJ2-3	-	TRBD2	TRBV5-1	TGCGCCAGCAGTTCCGGACTAGCGGGATCAGATACGCAGTATTTT	CASSSGLAGSDTQYF
TRBJ1-3	-	-	TRBV5-1	TGCGCCAGCAGCTTGGGCGCCCGTACCTCCGGAAACACCATATATTTT	CASSLGARTSGNTIYF
TRBJ2-2	-	-	TRBV11-2	TGTGCCAGCAGCTTAGGGGCAGCAAGGAACACCGGGGAGCTGTTTTTT	CASSLGAARNTGELFF
TRBJ2-1	once	TRBD2	TRBV6-2/TRBV6-3	TGTGCCAGCAGTTACGAGTTGGGACGGGGGGACAATGAGCAGTTCTTC	CASSYELGRGDNEQFF
TRBJ2-3	-	TRBD2	TRBV7-3	TGTGCCAGCGGTCTAGCGGGGAGCACAGATACGCAGTATTTT	CASGLAGSTDTQYF
TRBJ1-2	-	-	TRBV28	TGTGCCAGCAGCCCTTCGGGGGGCGGCTACACCTTC	CASSPSGGGYTF
TRBJ1-1	once	-	TRBV18	TGTGCCAGCTCACCAACCAGGGGCCTGAACACTGAAGCTTTCTTT	CASSPTRGLNTEAFF
TRBJ2-7	-	TRBD2	TRBV6-5	TGTGCCAGCAGTTTTTCCGCTAGCGGGATATACGAGCAGTACTTC	CASSFSASGIYEQYF
TRBJ2-7	-	TRBD1	TRBV9	TGTGCCAGCAGCTCCAACCCTCAGGGGGCTTACGAGCAGTACTTC	CASSSNPQGAYEQYF
TRBJ2-2	-	-	TRBV7-9	TGTGCCAGCAGCTATTACAGAGACACCGGGGAGCTGTTTTTT	CASSYYRDTGELFF
TRBJ1-1	once	-	TRBV5-4	TGTGCCAGCAGCCATCCGGGACAAAAGAACACTGAAGCTTTCTTT	CASSHPGQKNTEAFF